Listed below are T cell receptor beta chains from one sample, sequenced in a study of blood T cell repertoires in COVID-19. The protocol was immunoSEQ multiplex PCR, while the TCRdb copy is restricted to in-frame clones and leaves out a portion. The sample lists approximately 200,000 clones; roughly 85% were seen once. The specimen sequenced was peripheral blood. The receptors originated from a man in his 60s with acute or convalescent COVID-19. CDR3s leave out the opening cysteine and the closing phenylalanine or tryptophan. The order of the fields is CDR3 protein, J gene, clone size, V gene. Where a row states a size, it is once, few, many or the class of an expanded clone; other rows omit it.

CDR3aa: ASSLGQAGETQY
j_gene: TRBJ2-5
abundance: -
v_gene: TRBV7-2

CDR3aa: ASSFNRVLDATNEKLF
j_gene: TRBJ1-4
abundance: -
v_gene: TRBV28

CDR3aa: ASSLDRTTEAF
j_gene: TRBJ1-1
abundance: -
v_gene: TRBV2

CDR3aa: ASSLPNRDTGELF
j_gene: TRBJ2-2
abundance: once
v_gene: TRBV14

CDR3aa: ASSSAGARYNEQF
j_gene: TRBJ2-1
abundance: -
v_gene: TRBV4-1

CDR3aa: ASSPGTSGSPDTQY
j_gene: TRBJ2-3
abundance: -
v_gene: TRBV7-3

CDR3aa: ASSREGQNTEAF
j_gene: TRBJ1-1
abundance: -
v_gene: TRBV7-8

CDR3aa: ASSRYREKNTEAF
j_gene: TRBJ1-1
abundance: -
v_gene: TRBV7-9

CDR3aa: ASSSTDSLLSSYEQY
j_gene: TRBJ2-7
abundance: -
v_gene: TRBV7-9

CDR3aa: ASSQDTDRVGVRNEKLF
j_gene: TRBJ1-4
abundance: -
v_gene: TRBV4-1

CDR3aa: ASSTGAGTHEF
j_gene: TRBJ2-1
abundance: -
v_gene: TRBV9

CDR3aa: ASSLLAGDEQF
j_gene: TRBJ2-1
abundance: -
v_gene: TRBV7-3

CDR3aa: ASQGFNGELF
j_gene: TRBJ2-2
abundance: -
v_gene: TRBV6-5

CDR3aa: ASSSSGSLFNEQF
j_gene: TRBJ2-1
abundance: few
v_gene: TRBV5-1

CDR3aa: ASSTEVQGWGRNTGELF
j_gene: TRBJ2-2
abundance: -
v_gene: TRBV7-2

CDR3aa: ASSYAGAEKLF
j_gene: TRBJ1-4
abundance: -
v_gene: TRBV7-9

CDR3aa: ASSLQGTEAF
j_gene: TRBJ1-1
abundance: -
v_gene: TRBV12-3/TRBV12-4

CDR3aa: ASSLAGSNQPQH
j_gene: TRBJ1-5
abundance: -
v_gene: TRBV7-2

CDR3aa: ASSLNMGGSGNTIY
j_gene: TRBJ1-3
abundance: -
v_gene: TRBV7-2

CDR3aa: AAEPTSGRAKF
j_gene: TRBJ2-1
abundance: -
v_gene: TRBV30

CDR3aa: ASSPVFTSGSTRIHEQY
j_gene: TRBJ2-7
abundance: -
v_gene: TRBV27

CDR3aa: ASTKAQGSHEQY
j_gene: TRBJ2-7
abundance: -
v_gene: TRBV5-8

CDR3aa: ASSQDRGTDTQY
j_gene: TRBJ2-3
abundance: -
v_gene: TRBV4-2

CDR3aa: ASTKEWGLNTEAF
j_gene: TRBJ1-1
abundance: -
v_gene: TRBV4-2

CDR3aa: ASSVGQGAEAF
j_gene: TRBJ1-1
abundance: -
v_gene: TRBV5-1

CDR3aa: ATSSQQGNEQF
j_gene: TRBJ2-1
abundance: -
v_gene: TRBV15

CDR3aa: ASSPEAGGATETQY
j_gene: TRBJ2-5
abundance: -
v_gene: TRBV27

CDR3aa: ASSYSDNLFTEAF
j_gene: TRBJ1-1
abundance: few
v_gene: TRBV6-5

CDR3aa: ASAGTINEQF
j_gene: TRBJ2-1
abundance: -
v_gene: TRBV28

CDR3aa: ASSLGGNYGYT
j_gene: TRBJ1-2
abundance: -
v_gene: TRBV12-3/TRBV12-4

CDR3aa: ASSQGAYGYT
j_gene: TRBJ1-2
abundance: few
v_gene: TRBV28

CDR3aa: ASSYLTGKTYEQY
j_gene: TRBJ2-7
abundance: -
v_gene: TRBV7-2

CDR3aa: SALWAMNTEAF
j_gene: TRBJ1-1
abundance: -
v_gene: TRBV29-1

CDR3aa: ASSQLQGALF
j_gene: TRBJ1-4
abundance: -
v_gene: TRBV3-1/TRBV3-2

CDR3aa: ASSPTGTGVGSNQPQH
j_gene: TRBJ1-5
abundance: -
v_gene: TRBV28

CDR3aa: ASRAGTLPGNTIY
j_gene: TRBJ1-3
abundance: -
v_gene: TRBV4-3

CDR3aa: ASSQEAGTSGNYEQY
j_gene: TRBJ2-7
abundance: -
v_gene: TRBV4-2

CDR3aa: ASSSDRGRVEKLF
j_gene: TRBJ1-4
abundance: -
v_gene: TRBV11-2

CDR3aa: ASSPKSPDNEQF
j_gene: TRBJ2-1
abundance: once
v_gene: TRBV5-4

CDR3aa: ASTRGDQPQH
j_gene: TRBJ1-5
abundance: -
v_gene: TRBV6-5

CDR3aa: SVGTDNEKLF
j_gene: TRBJ1-4
abundance: -
v_gene: TRBV29-1

CDR3aa: ASSELKRYSNQPQH
j_gene: TRBJ1-5
abundance: once
v_gene: TRBV10-2

CDR3aa: ASSPGLAGGNEQF
j_gene: TRBJ2-1
abundance: once
v_gene: TRBV11-2

CDR3aa: ASSPQRVRVHNEQF
j_gene: TRBJ2-1
abundance: -
v_gene: TRBV7-2

CDR3aa: ASSATGEGNTEAF
j_gene: TRBJ1-1
abundance: -
v_gene: TRBV9

CDR3aa: ASSATGQGYGYT
j_gene: TRBJ1-2
abundance: -
v_gene: TRBV7-2

CDR3aa: ASSEEGRGLAKNIQY
j_gene: TRBJ2-4
abundance: -
v_gene: TRBV6-1